The text below deals with one T cell receptor (beta chain). What it binds is not known. The CD4+ fraction was divided into a CD45RA+ naive subset and a CD45RA-negative memory subset. Germline values: CDR1 LNHDA, CDR2 SQIVND (reference sequence). V was pared by 2 bases and J by 2 bases, with 5 bases of the junction left unmatched. The CDR3 loop spans 16 amino acids. The data stem from a study of shared clonotypes between healthy human individuals. Study-wide context: The study used three CD4 naive, three CD4 memory, two CD8 naive and one CD8 memory plate per donor. Findings and caveats of the study: Against clonotypes common to all four donors, non-shared ones had lower generation probabilities.

The table came from immunoSEQ multiplex PCR; TCRdb's copy has only in-frame clones and leaves some out. This repertoire shows millions of clones, 90% to 95% found once; its top ten account for 0.13%. The material sequenced was naive CD4+ T cells sorted from blood. Subset here: CD45RA+ positively selected. The sequence came from a young man in good health. The gene calls are TRBV19 and TRBJ2-7, with 11 bases that match TRBD1. In DNA, the CDR3 is TGTGCCAGTAGTATACGGGACAGGGGGTCTCCCTACGAGCAGTACTTC. Amino acid sequence: CASSIRDRGSPYEQYF.